Only a few counts were recorded for the clone carrying this TCR beta chain. Its antigen is currently unknown. The data derive from a study of molecular identifiers for immune sequencing clone quantification. Turning to the study itself: Naive CD8 cell RNA, from approximately 20,000 or 100,000 cells, was split five ways in replicates, with four sequenced. Regarding the study as a whole: Jurkat TCR RNA spiked in from one cell (amid roughly 970,000 naive cells) was reportedly detectable. In naive cells, under 1% of molecules belonged to clones above 20 RNA copies, against over 97% in effector cells.

V shed 8 bases and J shed 5 bases, with 12 bases lying between them. The CDR3 has 12 amino acids. CDR1 LNHDA and CDR2 SQIVND come from the germline V gene (reference sequence). TCRdb redid the calling of the PCR reads with MiXCR, one entry per CDR3 protein. The repertoire holds hundreds of thousands of distinct CDR3 sequences, with 15% to 20% as singletons. Naive CD8 T cells were sorted as CD8+CD4-CCR7+CD45RA+. The chain recombines TRBV19 with TRBJ1-2, with D possibly being TRBD1 (6 bases). This clonotype originated in a human donor in good health. Some libraries in this study had Jurkat cell RNA spiked in. Source material: naive CD8+ T cells from blood, with Jurkat cell RNA spiked in. The subset: FACS-sorted CD8+CD4-CCR7+CD45RA+ naive T cells. The CDR3 DNA reads as TGTGCCAGTGCGGACAGAATATATGGCTACACCTTC. It codes for CASADRIYGYTF.